This entry is about one TCR beta chain. The data were obtained in a study of T-cell reconstitution after alpha-beta-depleted transplantation in children. It was with unique molecular identifiers that the TCRbeta library was prepared. TCRdb fed the PCR reads into MiXCR, producing one record per CDR3 protein. The sample has around 700,000 distinct CDR3 sequences; around 13% are singletons. Germline-derived CDR1 and CDR2 are LNHNV and YYDKDF (reference sequence). The CDR3 consists of 13 residues. V was cut by 0 bases and J by 3 bases, with 4 bases left in between. J is TRBJ2-3 and V is TRBV15, with D uncertain. This TCR came from a girl aged 2-10 years with congenital amegakaryocytic thrombocytopenia, due to receive a stem cell transplant. The material sequenced was PBMCs, taken before TCRalphabeta/CD19-depleted stem cell transplant. DNA for the CDR3: TGTGCCACCAGCAGAGATCGTACAGATACGCAGTATTTT. It specifies CATSRDRTDTQYF.